This T cell receptor (beta chain) was profiled in a study of blood T cell repertoires in COVID-19. Germline CDR1 SGDLS, CDR2 YYNGEE. V was trimmed by 0 bases and J by 4 bases, leaving 13 bases between them. The CDR3 loop spans 15 amino acids. Seattle cases were enrolled at active infection and followed longitudinally. Source study methods: Researchers report that nucleated cell counts were estimated from reference gene primer amplification. Clones were read by immunoSEQ multiplex PCR, and TCRdb kept only the in-frame ones, dropping some. V, J and clone size were drawn from that table, and D and trimming were deduced from the DNA. Among some 400,000 clones listed, approximately 87% were seen once. This clone was picked up a small number of times.

The sequenced sample consisted of peripheral blood. The TCR originated in a woman in her twenties or thirties with COVID-19, enrolled during active disease. The chain carries TRBV9 and TRBJ2-5; weak D call: TRBD1 (5 bases). The CDR3 protein is CASSVVGAPAETQYF. CDR3 nucleotides: TGTGCCAGCAGCGTAGTAGGGGCTCCGGCAGAGACCCAGTACTTC.